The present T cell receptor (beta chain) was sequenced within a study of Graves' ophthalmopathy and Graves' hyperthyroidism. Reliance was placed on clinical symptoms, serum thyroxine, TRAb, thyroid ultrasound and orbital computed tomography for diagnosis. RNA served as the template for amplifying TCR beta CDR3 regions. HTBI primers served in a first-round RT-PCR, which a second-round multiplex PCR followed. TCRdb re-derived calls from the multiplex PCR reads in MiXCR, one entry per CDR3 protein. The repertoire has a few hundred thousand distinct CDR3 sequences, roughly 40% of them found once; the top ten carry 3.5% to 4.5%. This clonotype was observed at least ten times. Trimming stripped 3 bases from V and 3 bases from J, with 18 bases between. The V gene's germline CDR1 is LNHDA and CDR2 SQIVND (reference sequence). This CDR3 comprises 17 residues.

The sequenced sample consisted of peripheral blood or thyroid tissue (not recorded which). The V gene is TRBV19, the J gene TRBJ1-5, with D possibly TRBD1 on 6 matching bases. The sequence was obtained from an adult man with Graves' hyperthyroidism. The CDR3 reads CASSMHIGGGFNQPQHF. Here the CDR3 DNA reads TGTGCCAGTAGTATGCACATTGGGGGCGGATTCAATCAGCCCCAGCATTTT.